This T cell receptor (beta chain) is from a study of cytomegalovirus exposure and HLA in healthy donors. Study in general: An early release of data contained about 85 million unique TCRs, which came from HLA-typed donors.

A word on this clone: The antigen remains undetermined.

PCR primers comprised 60 Vbeta and 13 Jbeta primers. The method was immunoSEQ multiplex PCR; TCRdb's version includes in-frame clones alone and lacks a portion of them. The sample contains 150,000 or so clones, roughly 85% of which appear only once. Germline V gene data show CDR1 as MNHNY and CDR2 as SVGAGI (reference sequence). The CDR3 extends over 15 amino acids. V was trimmed by 7 bases and J by 5 bases, leaving 20 bases between them. Study-level results: The study listed approximately 160 cytomegalovirus-associated TCR beta chains. Across HLA loci, a later analysis found differing TCR association rates, with DRB1 most and HLA-C fewest. Some V segments could not be told apart, so they were left out, TRBV6-2 and TRBV6-3 among them.

This chain uses TRBV6-6 with TRBJ1-2; maybe TRBD1 (5 bases). Source material: PBMCs. This sequence was found in a male donor in good health and CMV-seronegative. The CDR3 is CASTPPGGGRYGYTF. For the CDR3, the DNA is TGTGCCAGCACCCCCCCGGGGGGAGGGCGGTATGGCTACACCTTC.